Described below is a single T cell receptor (beta chain) sequence and its context. Its specificity is not known. This specimen belongs to a study of shared clonotypes between healthy human individuals. Findings and limits, study-wide: Limited genetic and exposure-history diversity came from having few donors.

All donors were healthy HIV-negative adults lacking recent acute infections or vaccinations. DNA from unsorted PBMC was sequenced on ten immunoSEQ deep assay plates. The repertoire was sequenced with immunoSEQ multiplex PCR; TCRdb's copy has only in-frame clones and lacks some. This repertoire shows about 470,000 clones, roughly three quarters found once; its top ten account for under 15%. The CDR3 is 15 residues long. Trimming removed 0 bases from V and 4 bases from J, with 10 bases in between. The germline V gene encodes CDR1 SGHNT and CDR2 YYREEE (reference sequence). This clonotype originated in a woman between 35 and 50 years old in good health. Some clones in this sample may be carry-over from other donors' samples. J is TRBJ2-2 and V is TRBV5-4; D ambiguous. The sample was PBMCs. The CDR3 here is CASSLALGPTGELFF. The CDR3 nucleotides read TGTGCCAGCAGCTTGGCTCTAGGGCCCACCGGGGAGCTGTTTTTT.